This T cell receptor beta chain was obtained from a study of cytomegalovirus exposure and HLA in healthy donors. Study conclusions and caveats: Testing in vitro showed three CMV-associated chains specific for CMV antigens.

The primer mix had 60 Vbeta and 13 Jbeta primers. The repertoire was sequenced with immunoSEQ multiplex PCR; TCRdb's copy has only in-frame clones and lacks some. The sample lists about 160,000 clones, over 70% seen once, with 2.5% to 3% in the top ten. The CDR3 spans 12 residues. Germline CDR1 is SNHLY and CDR2 is FYNNEI. Trimming removed 8 bases at V and 0 bases at J, with 7 bases between. Points on this clone: Its antigen is unknown.

Source material: PBMCs. This TCR derives from a woman between 45 and 65 years old in good health and CMV-seropositive. The chain uses TRBV2 and TRBJ2-5, with D tentatively TRBD1 (6 bases). The CDR3 DNA reads as TGTGCCAGCCAGGGGTACCAAGAGACCCAGTACTTC. Translated: CASQGYQETQYF.